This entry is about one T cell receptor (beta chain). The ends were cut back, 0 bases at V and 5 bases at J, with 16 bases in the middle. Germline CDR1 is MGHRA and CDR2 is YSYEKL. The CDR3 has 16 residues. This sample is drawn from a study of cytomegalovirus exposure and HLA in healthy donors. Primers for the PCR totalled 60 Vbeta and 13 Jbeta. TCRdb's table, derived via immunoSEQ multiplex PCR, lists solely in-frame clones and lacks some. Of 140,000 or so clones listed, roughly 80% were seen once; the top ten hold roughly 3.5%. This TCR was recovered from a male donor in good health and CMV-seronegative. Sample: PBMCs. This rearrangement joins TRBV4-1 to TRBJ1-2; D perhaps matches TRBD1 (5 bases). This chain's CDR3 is CASSQDNPGKGYGYTF. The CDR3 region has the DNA TGCGCCAGCAGCCAAGATAATCCAGGGAAAGGGTATGGCTACACCTTC.